This TCR beta chain is from a study of blood T cell repertoires in COVID-19. This clone came up a few times. Authors' analysis steps: Counts of nucleated cells, estimated from reference gene primer amplification, were obtained. Assay: immunoSEQ multiplex PCR; the TCRdb copy retains only in-frame clones and omits some. The DNA gave D and trimming, while V, J and clone size come from that table. Of approximately 71,000 clones detected, 90% appear once; the ten largest clones hold 5% to 5.5%. The CDR3 contains 13 residues. The germline gives CDR1 SEHNR, CDR2 FQNEAQ (reference sequence). V was pared by 8 bases and J by 4 bases, with 12 bases between.

The J gene is TRBJ2-4, the V gene TRBV7-9; no clear D. Material: peripheral blood. This receptor was identified in a young woman with acute or convalescent COVID-19. The CDR3 coding sequence is TGTGCCAGCGCGAGTGACACAAAAAACATTCAGTACTTC. This codes for CASASDTKNIQYF.